What follows is one T cell receptor beta chain and its context. This record belongs to a study of control samples from healthy donors and cancer patients. V gave up 5 bases and J gave up 7 bases; unmatched junction bases: 8. Germline V CDR1 and CDR2: MNHEY, SMNVEV (reference sequence). This CDR3 has 15 amino acids. The method was immunoSEQ multiplex PCR; TCRdb's version includes in-frame clones alone and lacks a portion of them. The sample contains 150,000 to 160,000 clones, 85% to 95% of which appear only once. The source of this sequence is a middle-aged man in good health. The genes are TRBV27 and TRBJ1-2; TRBD1 aligns across 12 bases. The sample comprised blood. The CDR3 DNA sequence: TGTGCCAGCAGTCATTCCGGGACAGGGGGCGGTGGCTACACCTTC. Protein: CASSHSGTGGGGYTF.